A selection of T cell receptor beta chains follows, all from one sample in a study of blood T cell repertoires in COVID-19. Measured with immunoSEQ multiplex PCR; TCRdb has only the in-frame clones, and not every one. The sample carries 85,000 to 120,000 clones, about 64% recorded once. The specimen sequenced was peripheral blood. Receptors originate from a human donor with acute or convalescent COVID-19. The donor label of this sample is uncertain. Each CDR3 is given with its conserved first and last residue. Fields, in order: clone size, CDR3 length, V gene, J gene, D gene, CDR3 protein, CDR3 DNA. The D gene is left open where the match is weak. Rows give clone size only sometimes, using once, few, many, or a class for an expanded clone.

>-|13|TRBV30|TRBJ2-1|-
CAHAGGRDNEQFF
TGTGCCCACGCCGGGGGGCGGGACAATGAGCAGTTCTTC
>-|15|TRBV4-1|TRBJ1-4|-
CASSQVGAGTEKLFF
TGCGCCAGCAGCCAAGTAGGGGCCGGCACGGAAAAACTGTTTTTT
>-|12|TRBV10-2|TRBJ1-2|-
CATQDSLYGYTF
TGCGCCACCCAGGATTCCCTCTATGGCTACACCTTC
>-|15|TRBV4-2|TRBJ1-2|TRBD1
CASSHGLGQDYGYTF
TGTGCCAGCAGCCACGGGCTTGGACAGGATTATGGCTACACCTTC
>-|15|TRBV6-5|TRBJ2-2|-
CASGALQGSIGELFF
TGTGCCAGTGGGGCCCTACAGGGATCGATCGGGGAGCTGTTTTTT
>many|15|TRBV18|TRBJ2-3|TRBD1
CASSPGQGAQDTQYF
TGTGCCAGCTCACCGGGACAGGGGGCACAAGATACGCAGTATTTT
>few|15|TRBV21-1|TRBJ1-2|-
CASSARGWGFYGYTF
TGTGCCAGCAGCGCCCGAGGGTGGGGATTCTATGGCTACACCTTC
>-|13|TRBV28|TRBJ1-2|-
CASRGTTYGGYTF
TGTGCCAGCAGGGGGACTACCTATGGAGGCTACACCTTC
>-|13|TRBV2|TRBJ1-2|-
CASSAGETYGYTF
TGTGCCAGCAGTGCAGGGGAAACTTATGGCTACACCTTC
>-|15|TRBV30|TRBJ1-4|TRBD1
CAWSELGQGDEKLFF
TGTGCCTGGAGTGAGCTGGGACAGGGGGATGAAAAACTGTTTTTT
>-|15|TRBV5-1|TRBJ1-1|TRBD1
CASSVRGGPNTEAFF
TGCGCCAGCAGCGTACGAGGGGGCCCCAACACTGAAGCTTTCTTT
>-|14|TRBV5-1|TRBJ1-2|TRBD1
CASSAGQGRGSKVF
TGCGCCAGCAGCGCGGGACAGGGGCGAGGCTCAAAAGTATTC
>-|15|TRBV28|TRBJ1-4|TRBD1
CASSPPGQGSGKLFF
TGTGCCAGCAGCCCCCCGGGACAGGGGAGTGGAAAACTGTTTTTT
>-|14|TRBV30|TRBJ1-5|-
CAWSTGSEHQPQHF
TGTGCCTGGAGTACCGGGTCCGAGCATCAGCCCCAGCATTTT
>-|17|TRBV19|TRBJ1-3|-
CASSMPREGLSGNTIYF
TGTGCCAGTAGTATGCCCAGGGAGGGCCTTTCTGGAAACACCATATATTTT
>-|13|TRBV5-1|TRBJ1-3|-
CASSLGQRDTIYF
TGCGCCAGCAGCTTGGGACAGCGGGACACCATATATTTT
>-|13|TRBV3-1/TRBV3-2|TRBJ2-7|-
CASSPTGSYEQYF
TGTGCCAGCAGCCCCACCGGGTCCTACGAGCAGTACTTC
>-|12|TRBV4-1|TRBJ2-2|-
CASRRGSGELFF
TGCGCCAGCAGGCGAGGGTCCGGGGAGCTGTTTTTT
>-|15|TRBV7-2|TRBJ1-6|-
CASSLGQSRNSPLHF
TGTGCCAGCAGCTTAGGCCAAAGTCGGAATTCACCCCTCCACTTT
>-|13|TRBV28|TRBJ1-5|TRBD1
CASRPSADRAGDF
TGTGCCAGCAGACCGAGCGCGGACAGGGCGGGTGATTTT
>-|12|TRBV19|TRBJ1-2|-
CASSIGIAGYTF
TGTGCCAGTAGTATAGGTATAGCCGGCTACACCTTC
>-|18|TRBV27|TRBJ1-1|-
CATVIQGRNPGTNTEAFF
TGTGCCACCGTAATACAGGGACGCAACCCAGGGACGAACACTGAAGCTTTCTTT
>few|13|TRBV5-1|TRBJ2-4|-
CASSLDTGSIQYF
TGCGCCAGCAGCTTGGATACAGGGAGCATTCAGTACTTC
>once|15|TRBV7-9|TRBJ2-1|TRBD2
CASSTLAGGYNEQFF
TGTGCCAGCAGCACTTTAGCGGGGGGCTACAATGAGCAGTTCTTC
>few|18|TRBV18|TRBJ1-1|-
CASSSQMQGRNAGTEAFF
TGTGCCAGCTCTTCCCAAATGCAGGGGCGGAATGCGGGCACTGAAGCTTTCTTT
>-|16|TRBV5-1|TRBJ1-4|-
CASSVGATLLGEKLFF
TGCGCCAGCAGCGTGGGGGCGACCCTCCTCGGTGAAAAACTGTTTTTT
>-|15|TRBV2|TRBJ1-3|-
CASSEVPGAGNTIYF
TGTGCCAGCAGTGAAGTCCCAGGGGCTGGAAACACCATATATTTT
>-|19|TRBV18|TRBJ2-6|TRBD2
CASSPTPSGGDSGANVLTF
TGTGCCAGCTCACCGACCCCTAGCGGGGGAGACTCTGGGGCCAACGTCCTGACTTTC
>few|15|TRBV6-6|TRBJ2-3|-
CASSYSREGVGAQYF
TGTGCCAGCAGTTACTCGAGGGAGGGGGTTGGGGCGCAGTATTTT
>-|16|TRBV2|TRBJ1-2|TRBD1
CASFARDRRGDYGYTF
TGTGCCAGCTTCGCGCGGGACAGGCGGGGCGACTATGGCTACACCTTC
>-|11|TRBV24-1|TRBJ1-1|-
CATSDREEAFF
TGTGCCACCAGTGATAGGGAGGAAGCTTTCTTT
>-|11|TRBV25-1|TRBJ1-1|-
CASSDGTTPLF
TGTGCCAGCAGTGATGGGACAACCCCCCTCTTT
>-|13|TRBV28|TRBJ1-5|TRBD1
CAGRTGRDQPQHF
TGTGCCGGTCGGACAGGGAGGGATCAGCCCCAGCATTTT
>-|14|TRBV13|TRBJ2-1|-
CASSPSGNYNEQFF
TGTGCCAGCAGCCCTTCCGGGAATTACAATGAGCAGTTCTTC
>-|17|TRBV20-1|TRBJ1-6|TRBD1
CSASPRTGRPYNSPLHF
TGCAGTGCTAGTCCCCGGACAGGGCGCCCCTATAATTCACCCCTCCACTTT
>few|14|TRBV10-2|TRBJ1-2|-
CASTLQGSPGGYTF
TGCGCCAGCACACTACAGGGCTCACCTGGGGGCTACACCTTC
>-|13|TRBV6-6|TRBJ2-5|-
CASGGEGTETQYF
TGTGCCAGCGGTGGTGAGGGAACAGAGACCCAGTACTTC
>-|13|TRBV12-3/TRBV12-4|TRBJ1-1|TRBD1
CASSSGGGIEAFF
TGTGCCAGCAGTTCAGGGGGTGGGATTGAAGCTTTCTTT
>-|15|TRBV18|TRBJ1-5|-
CASSPRREGNQPQHF
TGTGCCAGCTCACCTCGCAGGGAAGGCAATCAGCCCCAGCATTTT
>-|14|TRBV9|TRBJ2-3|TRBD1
CASTRGISTDTQYF
TGTGCCAGCACCAGGGGGATTAGCACAGATACGCAGTATTTT
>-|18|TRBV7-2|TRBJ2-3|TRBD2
CASSSRTSGYIGGDTQYF
TGTGCCAGCAGCTCTAGGACTAGCGGGTACATAGGGGGAGATACGCAGTATTTT
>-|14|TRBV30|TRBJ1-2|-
CAWSVQGRIGGYTF
TGTGCCTGGAGTGTCCAGGGAAGGATTGGTGGCTACACCTTC
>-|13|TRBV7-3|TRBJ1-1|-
CASSWDKNTEAFF
TGTGCCAGCAGCTGGGACAAGAACACTGAAGCTTTCTTT
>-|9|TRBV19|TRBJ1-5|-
CAIPEPQHF
TGTGCCATTCCAGAGCCCCAGCATTTT
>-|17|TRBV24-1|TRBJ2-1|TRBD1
CATRARRDRGRGDEQFF
TGTGCCACCAGGGCGCGCCGGGACAGGGGGCGCGGCGATGAGCAGTTCTTC
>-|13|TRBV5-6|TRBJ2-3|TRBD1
CATTGGYTDTQYF
TGTGCCACCACAGGGGGATACACAGATACGCAGTATTTT
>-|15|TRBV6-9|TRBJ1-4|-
CASTPNGQGGEKLFF
TGTGCCAGCACCCCCAACGGGCAGGGAGGTGAAAAACTGTTTTTT
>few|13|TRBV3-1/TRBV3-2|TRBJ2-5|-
CASSHGAETRQYF
TGTGCCAGCAGCCACGGGGCCGAGACTAGACAGTACTTC
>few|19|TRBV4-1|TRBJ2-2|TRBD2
CASSQFFETSSGQAGELFF
TGCGCCAGCAGCCAGTTCTTTGAGACGTCTAGCGGGCAGGCCGGGGAGCTGTTTTTT
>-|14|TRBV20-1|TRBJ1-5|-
CSASSGFSPLAQHF
TGCAGTGCTAGTTCAGGGTTTAGTCCTTTGGCCCAGCATTTT